What follows are 22 T cell receptor beta chains derived from one specimen sequenced in a study of human T cells and chemical hapten exposure. Documented time point: patch test 3, about 24 weeks after DPC sensitization. Described treatment: therapeutic diphenylcyclopropenone sensitization with weekly scalp DPC. The total RNA was obtained from whole blood that was not fractionated. TCRdb ran MiXCR on the RACE reads and lists one entry per CDR3 protein. There are 40,000 or so distinct CDR3 sequences in the sample; roughly 13% occur only once, and roughly 2.5% lies in the top ten. The specimen was whole blood, collected in connection with sensitization to the hapten diphenylcyclopropenone (DPC). These receptors originate from a woman aged 35 to 49 with alopecia areata. Some clones in this sample may be carry-over from other donors' samples.

This chain uses TRBV28 with TRBJ2-2, with TRBD1 matching over 11 bases. V lost 5 bases and J lost 5; bases outside the gene matches: 10. This CDR3 spans 17 amino acids. The germline V gene has CDR1 MDHEN and CDR2 SYDVKM. The CDR3 nucleotides are TGTGCCAGCAGTCCCGTCCCCGGGACAGGGGGTACCGGGGAGCTGTTTTTT. It specifies CASSPVPGTGGTGELFF.

V and J are TRBV24-1 and TRBJ1-5; no clear D gene. Germline V CDR1 and CDR2: KGHDR, SFDVKD. The CDR3 contains 13 residues. Trimming removed 6 bases at V and 1 base at J, with 6 bases between. CDR3 region: CATSQISNQPQHF. CDR3 coding DNA: TGTGCCACCAGTCAGATAAGCAATCAGCCCCAGCATTTT.

The V call is TRBV5-1, the J call TRBJ2-2; 7 nucleotides agree with TRBD2. This CDR3 contains 12 residues. Germline V lookup: CDR1 SGHRS, CDR2 YFSETQ. V lost 7 bases to trimming and J lost 7 bases; unmatched junction nucleotides: 4. The CDR3 here is CASGRTSGELFF. The CDR3 DNA reads TGCGCCAGCGGCCGGACTAGCGGGGAGCTGTTTTTT. Full variable domain (remainder filled in from reference TRBV5-1 and TRBJ2-2): KAGVTQTPRYLIKTRGQQVTLSCSPISGHRSVSWYQQTPGQGLQFLFEYFSETQRNKGNFPGRFSGRQFSNSRSEMNVSTLELGDSALYLCASGRTSGELFFGEGSRLTVL.

This clonotype appeared a few times. This chain joins TRBV29-1 and TRBJ2-7; D is ambiguous. In germline, CDR1 is SQVTM, CDR2 ANQGSEA. The CDR3 runs to 11 residues. V lost 4 bases and J lost 4, with 8 bases in between. The CDR3 bases are TGCAGCGTTGTAATACAGTACGAGCAGTACTTC. It is translated as CSVVIQYEQYF.

The rearrangement links TRBV30 to TRBJ1-4; D remains ambiguous. The germline V gene encodes CDR1 GTSNPN and CDR2 SVGIG (reference sequence). The V end was cut by 3 bases, the J end by 0 bases, with 8 bases between. The CDR3 extends over 14 amino acids. The DNA of the CDR3 is TGTGCCTGGAGGGACGGAGCAACTAATGAAAAACTGTTTTTT. Translating gives CAWRDGATNEKLFF.

This clonotype has at least ten counts. The rearrangement joins TRBV30 to TRBJ2-7; D might be TRBD1 (6 bases). CDR3 length: 14 residues. Germline V gene sequence: CDR1 GTSNPN, CDR2 SVGIG (reference sequence). Trimming took 5 bases from V and 6 from J, leaving 20 bases between them. CDR3 amino acids: CAWEGLTGDPEQYF. The CDR3 nucleotides read TGTGCCTGGGAGGGCCTGACAGGTGACCCCGAGCAGTACTTC.

The rearrangement uses TRBV5-1 and TRBJ1-4, with D unclear. The germline V gene has CDR1 SGHRS and CDR2 YFSETQ. The CDR3 contains 15 residues. Trimming shortened V by 5 bases and J by 6 bases, and 17 bases separated the two germline ends. DNA for the CDR3: TGCGCCAGCAGACCTGGAGGAGGGTTAGATGAAAAACTGTTTTTT. Translated: CASRPGGGLDEKLFF.

The chain joins TRBV20-1 to TRBJ2-5; no definite D call. Trimming left V 0 bases short and J 2 bases short, with 7 bases between. The CDR3 is 13 residues long. Per the germline V gene, CDR1 is DFQATT and CDR2 is SNEGSKA (reference sequence). The CDR3 DNA follows: TGCAGTGCTAGAGATCCGTTACAAGAGACCCAGTACTTC. It encodes CSARDPLQETQYF.

On this clonotype: A read error may be the cause here, since a much bigger clone is one base away. This sequence joins TRBV6-5 and TRBJ2-5; weak D call: TRBD2 (5 bases). This CDR3 region has 15 residues. CDR1 MNHEY and CDR2 SVGAGI come from the germline V gene. The CDR3 reads CASSSGGAAQENQYF. The CDR3 DNA sequence: TGTGCCAGCAGCTCCGGAGGAGCGGCACAAGAGAACCAGTACTTC.

The chain carries TRBV12-3 or TRBV12-4 and TRBJ2-5; 10 bases agree with TRBD2. The ends lost 8 bases at V and 4 bases at J; junction bases unmatched: 7. CDR3 length: 14 residues. The CDR3 sequence is CASASGSGLETQYF. Here the CDR3 DNA reads TGTGCCAGCGCTAGCGGGAGTGGTTTAGAGACCCAGTACTTC.

This clonotype was found a few times. The chain uses TRBV5-1 and TRBJ2-3; the D gene is possibly TRBD1 (5 bases). Germline V lookup: CDR1 SGHRS, CDR2 YFSETQ. The germline V and J ends were trimmed by 4 bases and 2 bases, with 11 bases remaining between them. The CDR3 sequence is 14 residues long. As DNA, the CDR3 is TGCGCCAGCAGCATTACGACAGACACAGATACGCAGTATTTT. As protein: CASSITTDTDTQYF.

In this sample, this clonotype turned up a few times. The chain employs TRBV29-1 and TRBJ1-4; possible D gene TRBD1, 5 bases. The germline CDR1 and CDR2 sequences are SQVTM and ANQGSEA. The CDR3 covers 12 residues. Trimming removed 7 bases from V and 8 bases from J, with 14 bases in between. The CDR3 DNA reads as TGCAGCGCTCGGGGCGCAGCGGAAAAACTGTTTTTT. It yields the protein CSARGAAEKLFF.

Many counts were recorded for this clonotype. V gene TRBV6-2 or TRBV6-3 combines with J gene TRBJ2-2; a possible D gene is TRBD1 (5 bases). Germline-derived CDR1 and CDR2 are MNHEY and SVGEGT. V shed 2 bases and J shed 1 base, with 5 bases lying between them. The CDR3 is 14 residues long. The CDR3 nucleotides read TGTGCCAGCAGTTACCAGGGGAACACCGGGGAGCTGTTTTTT. It codes for CASSYQGNTGELFF.

This clonotype was found a few times. The chain has TRBV9 and TRBJ2-1; possible D gene TRBD1, 6 bases. CDR3 length equals 16 residues. Germline V gene data show CDR1 as SGDLS and CDR2 as YYNGEE. Trimming stripped 0 bases from V and 7 bases from J, with 17 bases between. Written as DNA, the CDR3 is TGTGCCAGCAGCGTAGCCAGGAGAGGAGGACAGAATGAGCAGTTCTTC. Amino acid sequence: CASSVARRGGQNEQFF.

This CDR3 is CASSWSRDEQFF. In nucleotides, the CDR3 is TGTGCCAGCAGCTGGAGCCGGGATGAGCAGTTCTTC. The V call is TRBV5-6, the J call TRBJ2-1; D ambiguous. The CDR3 has 12 residues. Germline assignment: CDR1 SGHDT and CDR2 YYEEEE. Trimming removed 3 bases at V and 8 bases at J, with 9 bases between.

The chain employs TRBV28 and TRBJ2-7; tentatively, D is TRBD1 (6 bases). The CDR3 runs to 16 residues. With 1 base removed from V and 3 bases from J, the gap between germline ends came to 16 bases. CDR1 and CDR2 (germline): MDHEN, SYDVKM. Written as DNA, the CDR3 is TGTGCCAGCAGTTTATTTCGCGGCAGGGGTAACTACGAGCAGTACTTC. Translated, it gives CASSLFRGRGNYEQYF.

This clonotype was seen a handful of times. The rearrangement links TRBV2 to TRBJ1-5; perhaps TRBD1 as D (5 bases). The CDR3 spans 12 residues. V was clipped by 6 bases and J by 2 bases, with 5 bases between them. Germline V gene sequence: CDR1 SNHLY, CDR2 FYNNEI. The chain's CDR3 is CASRGGNQPQHF. CDR3 coding DNA: TGTGCCAGCAGGGGGGGCAATCAGCCCCAGCATTTT.

This clonotype was seen at least ten times. This chain connects TRBV7-2 to TRBJ2-3; 7 bases fit TRBD2. The CDR3 runs to 16 residues. Trimming cost V 4 bases and J 3 bases; bases outside gene matches: 10. The germline CDR1 and CDR2 sequences are SGHTA and FQGNSA. The CDR3 nucleotides read TGTGCCAGCAGCTCCGGGAGCGGGGCCTTTACAGATACGCAGTATTTT. It encodes CASSSGSGAFTDTQYF.

A remark on this clonotype: One base away lies a much larger clone, so this may be a sequencing read error. The CDR3 spells CAIAAGTVNVQYF. As DNA, the CDR3 is TGTGCCATCGCGGCCGGGACAGTAAATGTGCAGTACTTC. The chain uses TRBV10-3 and TRBJ2-7, with 7 bases matching TRBD1. V shed 8 bases, J shed 9 bases, and the junction held 13 bases outside the gene matches. CDR3 length equals 13 residues. CDR1 ENHRY and CDR2 SYGVKD come from the germline V gene.

This clonotype was detected a few times. This rearrangement joins TRBV2 to TRBJ2-5; D possibly matches TRBD1 or TRBD2 (5 bases each). This CDR3 has 12 amino acids. CDR1 and CDR2 (germline): SNHLY, FYNNEI. V was cut by 8 bases and J by 5 bases, with 12 bases left in between. The DNA of the CDR3 is TGTGCCAGCCGGGGCGCAGCCGAGACCCAGTACTTC. Translated, it gives CASRGAAETQYF.

Only a few counts were recorded for this clonotype. The chain combines TRBV10-2 with TRBJ1-5; D remains unclear. The germline gives CDR1 WSHSY, CDR2 SAAADI. The CDR3 is 16 residues long. V lost 3 bases and J lost 0, with 12 bases in between. The CDR3 protein is CASSEFGRNSNQPQHF. The CDR3 nucleotides are TGCGCCAGCAGTGAATTCGGCCGCAATAGCAATCAGCCCCAGCATTTT.

This clonotype was recorded at least ten times. Its ends do not fully match the called genes, so a read error is possible. V gene TRBV2 combines with J gene TRBJ1-5, with 8 bases that match TRBD1. The CDR3 is made up of 14 amino acids. From germline, CDR1 is SNHLY and CDR2 FYNNEI. CDR3 nucleotide sequence: TGTGTCAGCAGCGTGGACAGGGGCAATCAGCCCCAGCATTTT. Translating gives CVSSVDRGNQPQHF.